The table lists the clone carrying this T cell receptor (beta chain) with a count of one. The record originates from a study of blood T cell repertoires in COVID-19. Study-level information: T cells, B-cell-depleted T cells, or PBMCs provided the cDNA or gDNA that served as material.

Under the authors' procedure: Amplification with reference gene primers provided the estimates of nucleated cell counts. The repertoire was sequenced with immunoSEQ multiplex PCR; TCRdb's copy has only in-frame clones and lacks some. D and trimming come from the DNA, and the V and J calls and clone size come from that table. The sample carries under 300,000 clones, approximately 87% recorded once. The Seattle patients joined while their infection was active and were tracked longitudinally afterward. The CDR3 loop spans 15 amino acids. V lost 3 bases, J lost 1 base, and 10 bases lay in between. Germline CDR1 is MNHEY and CDR2 is SVGAGI.

The sequenced sample was peripheral blood. This receptor was obtained from a woman aged 25-40 years with COVID-19, enrolled during active disease. This rearrangement joins TRBV6-5 to TRBJ1-3; TRBD1 might be the D (6 bases). CDR3 protein: CASSYDRSSGNTIYF. The CDR3 coding sequence is TGTGCCAGCAGTTATGACAGGTCGTCTGGAAACACCATATATTTT.